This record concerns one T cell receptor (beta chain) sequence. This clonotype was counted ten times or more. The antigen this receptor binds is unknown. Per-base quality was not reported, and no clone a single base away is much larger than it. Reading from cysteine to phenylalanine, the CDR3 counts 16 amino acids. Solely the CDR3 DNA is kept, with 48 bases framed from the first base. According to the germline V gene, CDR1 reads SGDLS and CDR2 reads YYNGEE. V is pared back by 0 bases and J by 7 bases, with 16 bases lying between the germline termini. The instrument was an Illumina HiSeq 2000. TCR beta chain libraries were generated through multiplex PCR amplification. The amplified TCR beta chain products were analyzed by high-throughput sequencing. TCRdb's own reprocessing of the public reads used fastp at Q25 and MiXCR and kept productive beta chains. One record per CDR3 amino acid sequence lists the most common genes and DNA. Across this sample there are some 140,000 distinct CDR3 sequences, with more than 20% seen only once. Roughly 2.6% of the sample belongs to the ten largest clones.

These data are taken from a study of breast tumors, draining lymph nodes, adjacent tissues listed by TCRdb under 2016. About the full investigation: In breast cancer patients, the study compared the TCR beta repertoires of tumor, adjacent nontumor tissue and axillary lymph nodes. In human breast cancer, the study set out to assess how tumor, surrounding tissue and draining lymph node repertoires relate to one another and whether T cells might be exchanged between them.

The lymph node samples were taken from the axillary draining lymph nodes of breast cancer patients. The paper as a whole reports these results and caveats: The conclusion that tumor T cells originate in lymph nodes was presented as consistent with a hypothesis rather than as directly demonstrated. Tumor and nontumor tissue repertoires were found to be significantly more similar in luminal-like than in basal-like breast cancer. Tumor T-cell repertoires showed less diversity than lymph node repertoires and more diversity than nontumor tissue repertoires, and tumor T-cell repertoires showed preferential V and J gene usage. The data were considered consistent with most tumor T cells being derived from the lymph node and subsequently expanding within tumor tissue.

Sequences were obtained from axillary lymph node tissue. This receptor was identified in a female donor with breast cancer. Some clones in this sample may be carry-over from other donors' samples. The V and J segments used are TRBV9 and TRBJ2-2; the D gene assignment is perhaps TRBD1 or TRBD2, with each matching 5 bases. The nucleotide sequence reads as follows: TGTGCCAGCAGCGTAGGGTTGGGGCTAGCTGGCGGGGAGCTGTTTTTT. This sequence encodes CASSVGLGLAGGELFF.